This TCR beta chain was sequenced for a study of identical twins listed by TCRdb under 2016. Study-level background: TCR alpha and beta repertoires from monozygotic twins, unrelated adults of various ages and cord blood were deep-sequenced to test whether fetal clonotypes persist. To rule out contamination, replicate twin experiments were performed at different times with different library preparation protocols. Here is what the overall study found, with its caveats: Compared with coincidental sharing between unrelated individuals, out-of-frame TCR alpha sequences shared between twins showed an excess of sequences with low generation probability. Out-of-frame TCR alpha sharing in monozygotic twins was systematically underestimated by recombination models, whereas sharing between unrelated individuals was in agreement with the recombination models. Zero-insertion analyses could be partly confounded by invariant T cells such as MAIT and iNKT, though diverse VJ usage argued against such confounding for most clonotypes. Fewer insertions were carried by abundant cord blood beta clonotypes, a similar but weaker trend appeared in young adult naive repertoires, and no such trend appeared in memory repertoires. In beta out-of-frame sequences, excess twin sharing was weaker, because having fewer shared sequences lowered the signal-to-noise ratio. Because the same donors could not be followed over many years, the conclusions depended on cross-sectional statistical analysis.

Libraries were constructed by 5' RACE. TCRdb records Illumina HiSeq 2000 as the sequencer. A universal primer binding site was added through template switching, and the final cDNA carried a unique molecular identifier so that TCR cDNA molecules could be counted accurately. First-strand cDNA for TCR alpha and beta chains was synthesized from specific primers in the conserved constant-segment region. To control for contamination, each cDNA library was double barcoded with a SMART-Mk sample barcode plus Illumina barcodes. TruSeq adapter sequences, together with Illumina sample barcodes, were added in two successive PCR steps. The Illumina HiSeq platform was used with custom primers to sequence TCR alpha and beta cDNA libraries. In the paper's pipeline: Raw reads were processed with MiGEC to extract unique molecular identifiers, and MiXCR was used to determine CDR3 positions. For each individual, recombination models were inferred using an EM algorithm with the repgenHMM and IGoR tools. Shared clonotypes were analyzed with the tcR package in R, and sharing was normalized by the product of cloneset sizes. To study raw recombination without the effects of thymic and clonal selection, out-of-frame nonproductive sequences were analyzed. The public reads were run again by TCRdb, first through fastp at Q25 and then through MiXCR, and only productive beta chains were kept. Every distinct CDR3 protein forms one entry, paired with its most common genes and DNA. For this entry, the V and J calls and clone size follow TCRdb and not the study's own pipeline. The sample has 700,000 to 950,000 distinct CDR3 sequences on record, 9% to 15% of them singletons. Around 1.5% of the sample goes to the ten largest clones.

Every donor in the study was a healthy Caucasian. Three pairs of female monozygotic twins, all aged 18 to 29 years, were included in the twin cohort. Peripheral blood mononuclear cells were the source from which RNA for the TCR libraries was isolated. A word on this clonotype: This clone's antigen is unknown. Qualities for individual bases were not recorded, and no much larger clone is one base off.

Germline trimming amounts to 2 bases on V and 7 bases on J, with 8 as the count of junction bases outside the gene matches. The CDR3 sequence holds 14 residues, the cysteine and phenylalanine included. Only CDR3 DNA is held: 42 bases, read in frame from base 1. In the germline V gene, CDR1 corresponds to SGDLS and CDR2 to YYNGEE. The sample was also linked to a second study, of yellow fever vaccine responses in identical twins. The second study's paper adds: According to the authors, in identical twins the way T cells responded to vaccination appeared partly convergent and partly personalized. In identical twins, the study followed T cell clones that responded to the vaccine with precision.

The chain couples TRBV9 to TRBJ1-1; 7 central bases correspond to TRBD1. The receptor comes from a young woman in good health. The specimen sequenced was PBMCs. The CDR3 protein sequence reads: CASSVGQGVGEAFF. The DNA sequence is given as TGTGCCAGCAGCGTTGGTCAGGGGGTTGGTGAAGCTTTCTTT.